This TCR beta chain comes out of a study of CD8+ T cells in alopecia areata. As for the study in general: Those treated were given oral tofacitinib at 5 to 10 mg twice daily.

Reverse transcription of extracted RNA yielded cDNA, which provided the sequencing template. Assay used: immunoSEQ multiplex PCR; TCRdb lists only in-frame clones, some missing. The sample records some 190,000 clones, around 51% being singletons. Specified treatment: oral pan-JAK inhibitor, 5-10 mg twice daily. This clone was counted once. The clonotype was recovered from a human donor with alopecia areata. This sample comprised CD8+ T cells sorted from blood, obtained at week 52, from a patient treated with tofacitinib.

The CDR3 coding sequence is TGTGCCTGGAGTGTCGGAGTAGGGCTAAACTACAATGAGCAGTTCTTC. This sequence encodes CAWSVGVGLNYNEQFF. This sequence joins TRBV30 and TRBJ2-1; unclear D gene. Per germline, CDR1 GTSNPN and CDR2 SVGIG (reference sequence). Trimming removed 0 bases at V and 3 bases at J, with 15 bases between. This CDR3 region has 16 residues.